Listed here are 14 T cell receptor beta chains from one sample, sequenced in a study of shared clonotypes between healthy human individuals. Some clones are missing from TCRdb's copy, which holds only in-frame ones; the method was immunoSEQ multiplex PCR. The sample has about 590,000 clones, roughly 95% seen once. Positive CCR7 selection of CD45RO-negative cells yielded the naive CD8 cells, and terminally differentiated effector memory CD45RA+ cells were excluded. The material sequenced was naive CD8+ T cells sorted from blood. The receptors here all came from a woman in her twenties or thirties in good health.

The rearrangement uses TRBV27 and TRBJ2-7; 10 bases agree with TRBD2. Trimming removed 4 bases from V and 3 bases from J; junction bases left unmatched: 9. The CDR3 extends over 16 amino acids. CDR1 and CDR2 (germline): MNHEY, SMNVEV (reference sequence). The chain's CDR3 is CASSSITSGVLYEQYF. The CDR3 nucleotides read TGTGCCAGCAGTTCAATAACTAGCGGGGTTCTCTACGAGCAGTACTTC.

The table lists this clone with a count of one. This chain connects TRBV27 to TRBJ2-7, with TRBD2 matching 8 bases. The CDR3 has 16 amino acids. V lost 5 bases, J lost 0 bases, and 9 bases stayed unmatched. CDR1 is MNHEY, CDR2 SMNVEV, per germline (reference sequence). The CDR3 reads CASSASSGSLSYEQYF. The CDR3 nucleotides read TGTGCCAGCAGTGCCTCAAGCGGGAGCCTCTCCTACGAGCAGTACTTC.

The V call is TRBV5-4, the J call TRBJ1-2; tentative D call: TRBD1 (6 bases). Deletions cut 3 bases from V and 1 base from J, with 16 bases between. Germline V lookup: CDR1 SGHNT, CDR2 YYREEE (reference sequence). This CDR3 is 16 amino acids long. For the CDR3, the DNA is TGTGCCAGCAGCTATAACGCTGGACAGTTTAACTATGGCTACACCTTC. Translating it yields CASSYNAGQFNYGYTF. Filled out from reference TRBV5-4 and TRBJ1-2, the complete variable domain reads ETGVTQSPTHLIKTRGQQVTLRCSSQSGHNTVSWYQQALGQGPQFIFQYYREEENGRGNFPPRFSGLQFPNYSSELNVNALELDDSALYLCASSYNAGQFNYGYTFGSGTRLTVV.

The chain uses TRBV10-3 and TRBJ2-3, with D hard to call. Trimming removed 0 bases at V and 6 bases at J, with 10 bases between. The CDR3 consists of 14 residues. CDR1 and CDR2 (germline): ENHRY, SYGVKD. The CDR3 is CAISESDHPDTQYF. Written as DNA, the CDR3 is TGTGCCATCAGTGAGTCGGACCACCCCGATACGCAGTATTTT.

The rearrangement joins TRBV27 to TRBJ2-5, with D maybe TRBD1 (5 bases). The CDR3 runs 12 residues. V lost 3 bases, J lost 6 bases, and 8 bases lay in between. Germline loops: CDR1 MNHEY, CDR2 SMNVEV (reference sequence). CDR3 protein: CASSFDSKTQYF. In DNA, the CDR3 is TGTGCCAGCAGTTTTGACAGCAAGACCCAGTACTTC.

The V call is TRBV29-1, the J call TRBJ2-1; a possible D gene is TRBD2 (6 bases). The CDR3 is 17 residues long. V lost 2 bases and J 1 base, leaving 18 bases between the germline ends. CDR1 and CDR2 (germline): SQVTM, ANQGSEA. CDR3 sequence (DNA): TGCAGCGTTGAAATCTGGGGGGAAGCAGCTTCCTACAATGAGCAGTTCTTC. This translates into CSVEIWGEAASYNEQFF.

On this clone itself: In the same sample, other DNA sequences code for this CDR3. This chain links TRBV27 with TRBJ2-7; 11 bases fit TRBD2. The V gene's germline CDR1 is MNHEY and CDR2 SMNVEV (reference sequence). Germline trimming cut 4 bases from V and 0 bases from J; bases unmatched to any gene: 2. This CDR3 comprises 15 residues. The CDR3 sequence: CASSWGTSGSYEQYF. Written as DNA, the CDR3 is TGTGCCAGCAGTTGGGGGACTAGCGGCTCCTACGAGCAGTACTTC.

The rearrangement links TRBV10-3 to TRBJ1-1, with TRBD1 identical over 8 bases. Trimming took 2 bases from V and 1 from J; bases not matched to a gene: 9. CDR1 and CDR2 from the germline V gene are ENHRY and SYGVKD. This CDR3 is 17 amino acids long. In DNA, the CDR3 is TGTGCCATCAGTGAGGGCCCCCAGGGGGCGTGGAACACTGAAGCTTTCTTT. It specifies CAISEGPQGAWNTEAFF.

V and J are TRBV6-6 and TRBJ2-1; D gene uncertain. The germline CDR1 and CDR2 sequences are MNHNY and SVGAGI (reference sequence). The CDR3 totals 13 residues. Trimming cost V 2 bases and J 9 bases, with 11 bases left between them. The CDR3 loop is CASSYVVSREQFF. The CDR3 nucleotides are TGTGCCAGCAGTTACGTCGTATCTCGTGAGCAGTTCTTC.

The chain is built from TRBV9 and TRBJ2-3, with a possible D match to TRBD2 (6 bases). CDR1 SGDLS and CDR2 YYNGEE come from the germline V gene. Trimming took 7 bases from V and 5 from J, leaving 14 bases between them. The CDR3 sequence is 13 residues long. Here the CDR3 reads CASLREVEDTQYF. For the CDR3, the DNA is TGTGCCAGCTTGAGGGAGGTCGAAGATACGCAGTATTTT.

This chain links TRBV19 with TRBJ2-7, with 10 bases fitting TRBD2. Trimming at V came to 7 bases and at J to 2 bases, leaving 8 bases not matched to a gene. Germline assignment: CDR1 LNHDA and CDR2 SQIVND (reference sequence). The CDR3 contains 15 residues. CDR3 in DNA: TGTGCCAGTACCTCCGAGGGGACTAGCGCCTACGAGCAGTACTTC. Protein product: CASTSEGTSAYEQYF. The full variable domain, rest sourced from reference TRBV19 and TRBJ2-7, is DGGITQSPKYLFRKEGQNVTLSCEQNLNHDAMYWYRQDPGQGLRLIYYSQIVNDFQKGDIAEGYSVSREKKESFPLTVTSAQKNPTAFYLCASTSEGTSAYEQYFGPGTRLTVT.

Of note for this clone: The sample has other DNA sequences that encode this CDR3 too. The V gene is TRBV27, the J gene TRBJ2-1; D unresolved. Germline V lookup: CDR1 MNHEY, CDR2 SMNVEV (reference sequence). V lost 2 bases, J lost 0 bases, and 8 bases lay in between. This CDR3 contains 15 residues. For the CDR3, the DNA is TGTGCCAGCAGTTTAACGGCCAGCTCCTACAATGAGCAGTTCTTC. Its translation is CASSLTASSYNEQFF.

The count of this clone is one. J is TRBJ2-4 and V is TRBV28, with TRBD1 matching over 7 bases. The CDR3 runs 15 residues. The V and J ends lost 5 bases and 2 bases, in that order; junction bases with no gene match: 6. Per germline, CDR1 MDHEN and CDR2 SYDVKM. CDR3 residues: CASSPQGVTKNIQYF. CDR3 sequence (DNA): TGTGCCAGCAGTCCCCAGGGGGTCACCAAAAACATTCAGTACTTC.

The CDR3 nucleotides read TGTGCCAGCACCGACAGGGGGCTTCCTGAAGCTTTCTTT. Its translation: CASTDRGLPEAFF. This chain connects TRBV28 to TRBJ1-1, with 10 bases matching TRBD1. CDR3 length: 13 residues. Germline V CDR1 and CDR2: MDHEN, SYDVKM. The ends lost 7 bases at V and 6 bases at J; junction bases unmatched: 5.